The clone carrying this TCR beta chain was detected many times. The V gene lost 5 bases and the J gene lost 5 bases, with 18 bases spanning the gap. CDR3 length: 15 amino acids. The V gene's germline CDR1 is SGHTA and CDR2 FQGTGA. These data come from a study of T cells in Graves' hyperthyroidism and ophthalmopathy. Authors of the study amplified TCR beta CDR3 regions from RNA transcripts. During a first-round RT-PCR of the TCR CDR3, the HTBI primer set was used. TCRdb re-called the multiplex PCR reads with MiXCR, one entry per CDR3 protein. Here the sample spans 400,000 to 500,000 distinct CDR3 sequences, 14% being singletons.

The source is a woman younger than 35 with Graves' hyperthyroidism. V usage is TRBV7-3 and J usage is TRBJ1-1; D is ambiguous. Specimen: blood. In nucleotides, the CDR3 is TGTGCCAGCAGCCTGACGGACCGATCCGGTACTGAAGCTTTCTTT. This encodes CASSLTDRSGTEAFF.